The rows below give T cell receptor beta chains drawn from one sample of a study of blood T cell repertoires in COVID-19. Sequencing used immunoSEQ multiplex PCR; TCRdb keeps in-frame clones, though not all of them. This sample has 200,000 or so clones; 70% to 90% occur once, and the top ten carry 10% to 12%. The specimen was PBMCs or T cells enriched from blood (not recorded which). These receptors were obtained from a man aged 25 to 40 who had recovered from COVID-19. Both conserved end residues are trimmed from each CDR3. The order of the fields is J gene, V gene, D gene, CDR3 protein. The D gene is left open where the match is weak.

J: TRBJ1-2; V: TRBV29-1; D: TRBD1; CDR3: SVEDIVTGAFNYGYT
J: TRBJ2-7; V: TRBV11-3; D: TRBD1; CDR3: ASSPGQGTSYEQY
J: TRBJ2-6; V: TRBV28; D: TRBD2; CDR3: ASEGGYSGANVLT
J: TRBJ2-1; V: TRBV7-2; D: -; CDR3: ASSSSPLDEQF
J: TRBJ1-1; V: TRBV6-5; D: -; CDR3: ASSSLGTTEAF
J: TRBJ1-6; V: TRBV3-1/TRBV3-2; D: TRBD1; CDR3: ASSQQTGATRGPLH
J: TRBJ2-7; V: TRBV27; D: TRBD1; CDR3: ASSPDRVYNEQY
J: TRBJ1-1; V: TRBV28; D: TRBD1; CDR3: ASSLLGQGNTEAF
J: TRBJ2-3; V: TRBV6-2/TRBV6-3; D: -; CDR3: ASSYSRLRTDTQY
J: TRBJ2-2; V: TRBV9; D: TRBD2; CDR3: ASSVKSLAGGPNTGELF
J: TRBJ1-2; V: TRBV7-2; D: TRBD1; CDR3: ASSSLNPGTGDYGYT
J: TRBJ2-3; V: TRBV28; D: TRBD2; CDR3: ASGGLAGGTDTQY
J: TRBJ1-6; V: TRBV7-3; D: TRBD1; CDR3: ASSQGQGNSPLH
J: TRBJ2-3; V: TRBV2; D: TRBD2; CDR3: ASSEGGGITDTQY
J: TRBJ2-1; V: TRBV6-1; D: -; CDR3: ASSEGQSSYNEQF
J: TRBJ2-7; V: TRBV3-1/TRBV3-2; D: TRBD2; CDR3: ASSPRLAGKTYEQY
J: TRBJ2-1; V: TRBV29-1; D: TRBD2; CDR3: SVEEGSGRFSYNEQF
J: TRBJ2-7; V: TRBV19; D: -; CDR3: ASSIGQGTYEQY
J: TRBJ2-3; V: TRBV2; D: TRBD1; CDR3: ASSEEGTGGHTQY
J: TRBJ2-7; V: TRBV28; D: -; CDR3: ASSSSTDRPFYEQY
J: TRBJ1-4; V: TRBV4-2; D: -; CDR3: ASSQDLQAHGEKLF
J: TRBJ1-2; V: TRBV11-3; D: -; CDR3: ASSLGQGYGYT
J: TRBJ2-1; V: TRBV19; D: TRBD2; CDR3: ASSINGGGYNEQF
J: TRBJ1-6; V: TRBV5-1; D: -; CDR3: ASSLGQNPYNSPLH
J: TRBJ2-7; V: TRBV13; D: TRBD1; CDR3: ASSWDRGFNEQY
J: TRBJ1-3; V: TRBV7-9; D: -; CDR3: ASSFWAGISGNTIY
J: TRBJ2-1; V: TRBV30; D: -; CDR3: AWSVSPSIPPF
J: TRBJ1-1; V: TRBV11-2; D: -; CDR3: ASSLIGNTEAF
J: TRBJ2-7; V: TRBV11-1; D: -; CDR3: ASSFLSYEQY
J: TRBJ1-4; V: TRBV30; D: TRBD1; CDR3: AWSKQGGRQLF
J: TRBJ1-2; V: TRBV5-1; D: TRBD1; CDR3: ASTTGGGYT
J: TRBJ2-3; V: TRBV2; D: TRBD2; CDR3: ASSDWTSGSTDTQY